The 23 T cell receptor beta chains presented below share a single source sample, sequenced in a study of OX40 agonist ivuxolimab in advanced cancers. Sequencing was performed with immunoSEQ multiplex PCR; in TCRdb, only in-frame clones are kept and a portion is missing. There are about 83,000 clones in the sample; 91% occur only once, and 8.4% lies in the top ten. This specimen consisted of CD4+ or CD8+ T cells sorted from blood, obtained in a trial of the OX40 agonist ivuxolimab. All receptors derive from an adult with an advanced solid tumor such as melanoma, head and neck, liver or kidney cancer.

The chain has TRBV9 and TRBJ2-1, with D possibly being TRBD2 (7 bases). Between the trimmed V and J ends, which lost 0 bases and 6 bases, there was a span of 10 bases. CDR1 is SGDLS and CDR2 is YYNGEE in the germline V gene. This CDR3 spans 14 amino acids. CDR3 coding DNA: TGTGCCAGCAGCGTAGCGGGGGGCCTCAATGAGCAGTTCTTC. The encoded protein is CASSVAGGLNEQFF.

This chain joins TRBV7-7 and TRBJ2-7; 10 positions match TRBD2. Germline V gives CDR1 SSHAT, CDR2 FNYEAQ (reference sequence). This CDR3 is built from 15 residues. The CDR3 sequence: CASSPPSGSLREQYV. In nucleotides, the CDR3 is TGTGCTAGCAGCCCCCCTAGCGGGAGTCTTCGGGAGCAGTACGTC.

V gene TRBV27 combines with J gene TRBJ2-1, with unresolved D. Looked up from germline, CDR1 is MNHEY and CDR2 is SMNVEV (reference sequence). The CDR3 is 15 residues long. Trimming left V 8 bases short and J 0 bases short, with 14 bases between. CDR3 sequence: CASAKGVSSYNEQFF. Written as DNA, the CDR3 is TGTGCCAGCGCGAAGGGCGTAAGCTCCTACAATGAGCAGTTCTTC.

The chain recombines TRBV10-2 with TRBJ2-6, with unresolved D. Looked up from germline, CDR1 is WSHSY and CDR2 is SAAADI. This CDR3 contains 13 residues. Trimming removed 1 base at V and 3 bases at J, with 1 base between. For the CDR3, the DNA is TGCGCCAGCAGTGAGTATGGGGCCAACGTCCTGACTTTC. Amino acid sequence: CASSEYGANVLTF.

This sequence joins TRBV4-2 and TRBJ2-1, with unresolved D. CDR1 LGHNA and CDR2 YNFKEQ come from the germline V gene. The CDR3 runs 13 residues. Deletions cut 1 base from V and 5 bases from J, with 6 bases between. The CDR3 loop is CASSQVINNEQFF. For the CDR3, the DNA is TGTGCCAGCAGCCAAGTTATCAACAATGAGCAGTTCTTC.

The chain couples TRBV4-2 to TRBJ2-6; D remains ambiguous. Trimming pared 0 bases from V and 2 bases from J, leaving 8 bases between. CDR1 LGHNA and CDR2 YNFKEQ come from the germline V gene. The CDR3 totals 16 residues. The CDR3 reads CASSQEATTGANVLTF. DNA for the CDR3: TGTGCCAGCAGCCAAGAAGCGACGACTGGGGCCAACGTCCTGACTTTC.

This rearrangement joins TRBV4-3 to TRBJ1-4, with 9 bases matching TRBD1. Losses at the gene ends were 4 bases for V and 6 bases for J; bases not matched to a gene: 3. Germline V gives CDR1 LGHNA, CDR2 YSLEER. CDR3 size: 14 residues. CDR3 protein: CASSPGQGYEKLFF. The CDR3 region has the DNA TGCGCCAGCAGCCCGGGACAGGGTTATGAAAAACTGTTTTTT.

V and J are TRBV4-1 and TRBJ2-1; weak D call: TRBD2 (5 bases). Trimming took off 4 bases at V and 5 bases at J, with 15 bases between the two ends. The CDR3 loop spans 15 amino acids. Germline V gene sequence: CDR1 MGHRA, CDR2 YSYEKL. The CDR3 DNA follows: TGCGCCAGCAGCCCTAGACTATTTTTACACAATGAGCAGTTCTTC. Protein product: CASSPRLFLHNEQFF.

V usage is TRBV4-3 and J usage is TRBJ1-1; weak D call: TRBD1 (6 bases). The CDR3 contains 14 residues. Germline loops: CDR1 LGHNA, CDR2 YSLEER. Trimming removed 0 bases at V and 4 bases at J, with 9 bases between. The CDR3 is CASSQEEGGTEAFF. CDR3 bases: TGCGCCAGCAGCCAAGAGGAGGGGGGCACTGAAGCTTTCTTT.

This clone was found once. The genes are TRBV15 and TRBJ2-2; 8 nucleotides align to TRBD1. V lost 1 base and J lost 4; bases outside the gene matches: 5. Germline CDR1 reads LNHNV; CDR2 reads YYDKDF (reference sequence). The CDR3 consists of 16 residues. The CDR3 protein is CATSRVQGAATGELFF. CDR3 bases: TGTGCCACCAGCAGAGTTCAGGGGGCGGCCACCGGGGAGCTGTTTTTT.

This chain joins TRBV27 and TRBJ2-3, with D perhaps matching TRBD2 (5 bases). The CDR3 has 17 amino acids. Trimming took off 0 bases at V and 8 bases at J, with 21 bases between the two ends. In germline, CDR1 is MNHEY, CDR2 SMNVEV (reference sequence). DNA of the CDR3: TGTGCCAGCAGTTTATCCACGGCCCCACTGAGGGCAGGTACGCAGTATTTT. Translating gives CASSLSTAPLRAGTQYF.

V is TRBV29-1 and J is TRBJ2-1, with 8 bases aligning to TRBD2. Germline V lookup: CDR1 SQVTM, CDR2 ANQGSEA. The CDR3 is 17 residues long. With V trimmed by 2 bases and J by 5 bases, 14 bases remained unmatched. The CDR3 coding sequence is TGCAGCGTTGAATCTATAGGACTAGCAATGATCAACAATGAGCAGTTCTTC. Translated: CSVESIGLAMINNEQFF.

V is TRBV6-5 and J is TRBJ2-2, with D unresolved. Trimming shortened V by 1 base and J by 7 bases, and 7 bases separated the two germline ends. In germline, CDR1 is MNHEY, CDR2 SVGAGI. The length of the CDR3 is 13 residues. In nucleotides, the CDR3 is TGTGCCAGCAGTTACTTTGAGGACGGGGAGCTGTTTTTT. Encoded protein: CASSYFEDGELFF.

This clone has a single count. The chain uses TRBV4-1 and TRBJ2-3; the D gene is possibly TRBD2 (5 bases). This CDR3 is built from 13 residues. V was cut by 0 bases and J by 5 bases, with 6 bases left in between. Germline lookup yields CDR1 MGHRA and CDR2 YSYEKL. The CDR3 coding sequence is TGCGCCAGCAGCCAAGATGGGAGAGATACGCAGTATTTT. Translated: CASSQDGRDTQYF.

This clone appeared once. The CDR3 is CASSEKRWGSGNTIYF. The CDR3 bases are TGTGCCAGCAGCGAAAAACGGTGGGGGTCTGGAAACACCATATATTTT. The chain joins TRBV14 to TRBJ1-3; maybe TRBD1 (5 bases). Trimming stripped 5 bases from V and 1 base from J, with 15 bases between. Per the germline V gene, CDR1 is SGHDN and CDR2 is FVKESK. The CDR3 runs 16 residues.

The table lists this clone with a count of one. The chain recombines TRBV6-5 with TRBJ2-1; D may be TRBD2 (7 bases). V lost 2 bases, J lost 7 bases, and 12 bases lay in between. Looked up from germline, CDR1 is MNHEY and CDR2 is SVGAGI. CDR3 length: 14 residues. CDR3: CASSYGAGANEQFF. Here the CDR3 DNA reads TGTGCCAGCAGTTACGGGGCGGGGGCGAATGAGCAGTTCTTC.

The chain joins TRBV15 to TRBJ2-1; 7 positions match TRBD2. The trim removed 3 bases at V and 8 bases at J, leaving 7 bases unmatched. Germline values: CDR1 LNHNV, CDR2 YYDKDF (reference sequence). This CDR3 is built from 14 residues. The CDR3 protein is CATSSPGGFDEQFF. The CDR3 coding sequence is TGTGCCACCAGCAGTCCGGGAGGTTTCGATGAGCAGTTCTTC.

The CDR3 region has the DNA TGTGCCAGCAGCTTCGACGGTTCTAACTATGGCTACACCTTC. This sequence encodes CASSFDGSNYGYTF. The chain combines TRBV7-9 with TRBJ1-2; D is undetermined. This CDR3 is 14 amino acids long. The V end was cut by 3 bases, the J end by 0 bases, with 8 bases between. The V gene's germline CDR1 is SEHNR and CDR2 FQNEAQ (reference sequence).

V is TRBV5-8 and J is TRBJ1-5; no clear D gene. The V gene's germline CDR1 is SGHTS and CDR2 YDEGEE. The CDR3 totals 17 residues. The germline V and J ends were trimmed by 6 bases and 0 bases, with 19 bases remaining between them. In nucleotides, the CDR3 is TGTGCCAGCAATCGCGGAGGCGGTTTTGATAGCAATCAGCCCCAGCATTTT. This gives the protein CASNRGGGFDSNQPQHF.

This chain joins TRBV7-8 and TRBJ2-7; no firm D call. The V end was cut by 5 bases, the J end by 3 bases, with 14 bases between. The CDR3 runs 14 residues. Germline-derived CDR1 and CDR2 are SGHVS and FQNEAQ. The CDR3 DNA sequence: TGTGCCAGCAGCCCTATTAAAGCTGGCTACGAGCAGTACTTC. This codes for CASSPIKAGYEQYF.

The chain uses TRBV6-6 and TRBJ2-7, with TRBD1 identical over 10 bases. The CDR3 totals 14 residues. The V gene's germline CDR1 is MNHNY and CDR2 SVGAGI (reference sequence). The ends lost 3 bases at V and 6 bases at J; junction bases unmatched: 5. CDR3 residues: CASSYFGTGAEQYF. The CDR3 coding sequence is TGTGCCAGCAGTTATTTCGGGACAGGGGCCGAGCAGTACTTC.

The chain is built from TRBV7-9 and TRBJ1-2, with D uncertain. This CDR3 comprises 14 residues. Germline V gene data show CDR1 as SEHNR and CDR2 as FQNEAQ (reference sequence). V was pared by 1 base and J by 6 bases, with 12 bases between. CDR3 in amino acids: CASSLGGSPNGYTF. The CDR3, as DNA: TGTGCCAGCAGCTTAGGAGGGTCCCCCAATGGCTACACCTTC. Full variable domain (remainder filled in from reference TRBV7-9 and TRBJ1-2): DTGVSQNPRHKITKRGQNVTFRCDPISEHNRLYWYRQTLGQGPEFLTYFQNEAQLEKSRLLSDRFSAERPKGSFSTLEIQRTEQGDSAMYLCASSLGGSPNGYTFGSGTRLTVV.

V is TRBV7-9 and J is TRBJ1-2; perhaps TRBD1 as D (5 bases). The germline V and J ends were trimmed by 4 bases and 8 bases, with 11 bases remaining between them. Germline V gene data show CDR1 as SEHNR and CDR2 as FQNEAQ (reference sequence). CDR3 length: 12 amino acids. The CDR3 coding sequence is TGTGCCAGCAGCTCGCAGGGTTACGGCTACACCTTC. This codes for CASSSQGYGYTF.